This record covers a single TCR beta chain. The antigen is undetermined. The sample comes from a study of read filtering for tumor transcriptome and immune sequencing. The study's findings and limits: Roughly 79% of IR-seq clonotypes had one read, totaling approximately 4% of reads; RNA-seq: 74.6% and 44.6%.

From approximately 430 ng of RNA, a library with molecular barcoded alpha/delta and beta/gamma adaptors was made. MiXCR was run by TCRdb on the reads, yielding one entry per CDR3 protein. The repertoire holds around 130,000 distinct CDR3 sequences, 13% seen once, with about 11% in the top ten. The CDR3 extends over 15 amino acids. V lost 4 bases and J lost 5, with 15 bases in between. Germline V lookup: CDR1 SEHNR, CDR2 FQNEAQ (reference sequence). The source material was a population of CD138-negative cells sorted from bone marrow. This TCR was sampled from a donor at least 40 years old with multiple myeloma. V gene TRBV7-9 combines with J gene TRBJ2-1; D gene ambiguous. The CDR3 protein is CASSSPLMLHNEQFF. The CDR3 region has the DNA TGTGCCAGCAGCTCTCCCCTAATGCTTCACAATGAGCAGTTCTTC.